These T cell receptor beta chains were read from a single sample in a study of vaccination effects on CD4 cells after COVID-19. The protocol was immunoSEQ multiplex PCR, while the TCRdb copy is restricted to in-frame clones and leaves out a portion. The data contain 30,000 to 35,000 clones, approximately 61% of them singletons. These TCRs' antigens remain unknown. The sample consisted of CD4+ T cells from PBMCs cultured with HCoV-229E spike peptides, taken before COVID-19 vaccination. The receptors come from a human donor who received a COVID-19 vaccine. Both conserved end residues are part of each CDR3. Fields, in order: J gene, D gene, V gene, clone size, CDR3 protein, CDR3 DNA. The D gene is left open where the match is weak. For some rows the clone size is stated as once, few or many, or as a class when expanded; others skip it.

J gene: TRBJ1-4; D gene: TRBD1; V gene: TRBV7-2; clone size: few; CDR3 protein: CASSLAAGGEEKLFF; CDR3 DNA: TGTGCCAGCAGCTTAGCCGCAGGGGGAGAGGAAAAACTGTTTTTT
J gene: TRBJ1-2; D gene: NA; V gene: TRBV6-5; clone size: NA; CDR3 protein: CASTGSLVSHGYTF; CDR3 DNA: TGTGCCAGCACTGGCAGCCTCGTGTCCCATGGCTACACCTTC
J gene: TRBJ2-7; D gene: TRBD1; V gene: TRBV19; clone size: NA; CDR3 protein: CASRDSYEQYF; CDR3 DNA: TGTGCCAGCCGGGACAGCTACGAGCAGTACTTC
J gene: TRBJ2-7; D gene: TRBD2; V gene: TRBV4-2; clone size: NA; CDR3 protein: CASSRGGGVGNEQYF; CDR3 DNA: TGTGCCAGCAGCCGAGGTGGGGGGGTGGGTAACGAGCAGTACTTC
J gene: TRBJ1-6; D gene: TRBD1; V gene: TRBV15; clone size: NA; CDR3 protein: CATSEQGLGNSPLHF; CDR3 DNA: TGTGCCACCAGCGAACAGGGGTTGGGGAATTCACCCCTCCACTTT
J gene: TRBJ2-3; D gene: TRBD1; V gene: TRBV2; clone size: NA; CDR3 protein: CASTGGITDTQYF; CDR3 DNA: TGTGCCAGTACAGGGGGCATCACAGATACGCAGTATTTT
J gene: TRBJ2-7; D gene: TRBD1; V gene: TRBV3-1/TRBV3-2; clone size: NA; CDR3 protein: CASSQDWTGYEQYF; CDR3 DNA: TGTGCCAGCAGCCAAGATTGGACAGGCTACGAGCAGTACTTC
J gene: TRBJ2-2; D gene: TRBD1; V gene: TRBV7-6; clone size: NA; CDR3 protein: CASSIPRDRGAGELFF; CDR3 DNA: TGTGCCAGCAGCATCCCCCGGGACAGGGGGGCCGGGGAGCTGTTTTTT
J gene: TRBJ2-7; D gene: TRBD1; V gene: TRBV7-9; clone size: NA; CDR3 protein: CASSYGQGSQYEQYF; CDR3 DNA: TGTGCCAGCAGCTATGGACAGGGCTCGCAATACGAGCAGTACTTC
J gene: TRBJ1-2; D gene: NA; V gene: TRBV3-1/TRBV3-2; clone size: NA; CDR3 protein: CASSPRRVNYGYTF; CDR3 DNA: TGTGCCAGCAGCCCCAGGAGGGTAAACTATGGCTACACCTTC
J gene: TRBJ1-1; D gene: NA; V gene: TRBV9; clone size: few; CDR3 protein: CASSVAVNTEAFF; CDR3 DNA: TGTGCCAGCAGCGTAGCCGTGAACACTGAAGCTTTCTTT
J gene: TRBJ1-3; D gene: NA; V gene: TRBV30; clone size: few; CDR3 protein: CAWSRSLSGNTIYF; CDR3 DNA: TGTGCCTGGAGTCGGTCCCTCTCTGGAAACACCATATATTTT
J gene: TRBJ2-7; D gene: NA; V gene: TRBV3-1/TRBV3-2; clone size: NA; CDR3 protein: CASSQDRPGERYEQYF; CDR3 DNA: TGTGCCAGCAGCCAAGATCGCCCAGGGGAAAGGTACGAGCAGTACTTC
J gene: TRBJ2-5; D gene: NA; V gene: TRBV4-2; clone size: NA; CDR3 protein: CASSQGGGQETQYF; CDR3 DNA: TGTGCCAGCAGCCAAGGTGGGGGACAAGAGACCCAGTACTTC
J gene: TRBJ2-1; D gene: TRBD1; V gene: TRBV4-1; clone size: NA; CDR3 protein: CASSDGQGTIDNEQFF; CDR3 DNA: TGCGCCAGCAGCGATGGACAGGGGACAATCGACAATGAGCAGTTCTTC
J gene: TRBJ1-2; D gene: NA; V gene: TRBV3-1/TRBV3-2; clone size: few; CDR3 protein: CASSQDTTGFAGYTF; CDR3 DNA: TGTGCCAGCAGCCAAGATACTACAGGATTTGCCGGCTACACCTTC
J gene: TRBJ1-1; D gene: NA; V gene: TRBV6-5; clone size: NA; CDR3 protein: CASSYDSRDQAFF; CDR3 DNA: TGTGCCAGCAGTTACGATTCCCGGGACCAGGCTTTCTTT
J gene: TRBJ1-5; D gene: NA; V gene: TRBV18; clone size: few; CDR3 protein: CASSPSLDQPQHF; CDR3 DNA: TGTGCCAGCTCACCCTCCCTCGATCAGCCCCAGCATTTT
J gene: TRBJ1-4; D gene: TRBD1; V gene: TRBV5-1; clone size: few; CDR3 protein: CASSPSGTANEKLFF; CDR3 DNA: TGCGCCAGCAGCCCCTCCGGGACAGCTAATGAAAAACTGTTTTTT
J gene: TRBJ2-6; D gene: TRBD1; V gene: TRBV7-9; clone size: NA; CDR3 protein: CASSFMGTGHGANVLTF; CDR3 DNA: TGTGCCAGCAGCTTCATGGGGACAGGGCACGGGGCCAACGTCCTGACTTTC
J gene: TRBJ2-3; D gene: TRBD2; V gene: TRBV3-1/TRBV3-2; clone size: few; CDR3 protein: CASSRPGGGTDTQYF; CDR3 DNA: TGTGCCAGCAGCCGCCCTGGGGGGGGGACAGATACGCAGTATTTT
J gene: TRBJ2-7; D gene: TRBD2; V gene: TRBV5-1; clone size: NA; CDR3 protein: CASSLAQSSGSYEQYF; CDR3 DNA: TGCGCCAGCAGCTTGGCCCAGAGTAGCGGGAGTTACGAGCAGTACTTC
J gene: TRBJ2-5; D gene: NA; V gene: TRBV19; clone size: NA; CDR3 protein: CASSSLWGAQETQYF; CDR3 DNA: TGTGCCAGTAGTAGCCTATGGGGGGCCCAAGAGACCCAGTACTTC
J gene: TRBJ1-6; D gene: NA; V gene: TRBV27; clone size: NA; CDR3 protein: CASSLSSNSPLHF; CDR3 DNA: TGTGCCAGCAGTTTGTCCAGTAATTCACCCCTCCACTTT
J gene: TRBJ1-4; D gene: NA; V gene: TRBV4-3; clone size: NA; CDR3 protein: CASSQDVGRLATNEKLFF; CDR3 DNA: TGCGCCAGCAGCCAAGATGTCGGCCGCCTTGCAACTAATGAAAAACTGTTTTTT
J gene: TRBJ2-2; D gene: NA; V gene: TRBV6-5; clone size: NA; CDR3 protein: CASTTGGIGGELFF; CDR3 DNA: TGTGCCAGCACAACCGGGGGAATAGGCGGGGAGCTGTTTTTT
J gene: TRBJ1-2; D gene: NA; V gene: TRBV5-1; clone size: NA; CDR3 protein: CASSLDSNYGYTF; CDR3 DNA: TGCGCCAGCAGCTTGGACAGTAACTATGGCTACACCTTC